The clone carrying this T cell receptor beta chain has a handful of counts. The record originates from a study of regulatory T cells in long-lasting Graves disease. Time point meaning: persistent/refractory GD, antithyroid drugs over 5 years with positive TRAb. The TCR library was prepared using RNA isolated from PBMCs. Arm-PCR of CDR3 regions with iRepertoire HTBI primers generated TCR beta libraries. One entry per CDR3 protein, called by TCRdb with MiXCR from the multiplex PCR reads. In the table there are approximately 690,000 distinct CDR3 sequences, 30% of which are singletons. This sample comprised peripheral blood mononuclear cells (PBMCs), obtained when the disease was refractory, from a patient treated with antithyroid drugs. The TCR comes from a female donor with Graves disease.

Here the CDR3 DNA reads TGTGCCAGCAGTGACAGTCTGAATTCACCCCTCCACTTT. Protein sequence: CASSDSLNSPLHF. The rearrangement uses TRBV6-1 and TRBJ1-6; D not certain. V gave up 3 bases and J gave up 7 bases, with 7 bases separating them. Germline V gives CDR1 MNHNS, CDR2 SASEGT. CDR3 length: 13 amino acids.